This TCR beta chain was captured by sequencing in a study of T cells in Graves' hyperthyroidism and ophthalmopathy (dated by TCRdb to the late 2010s). Context from the whole study: Peripheral blood samples were taken at the time of initial diagnosis, prior to any treatment. A discovery cohort of approximately 97 patients, approximately 45 with Graves' ophthalmopathy and 55 to 60 with stable Graves' hyperthyroidism, was used to find distinguishing TCR V-J signatures. Prospective prediction of ophthalmopathy was tested in an independent validation cohort of 18 to 20 hyperthyroidism patients and some 17 patients who later progressed to ophthalmopathy. The 100 or so discovery patients were randomly divided into training and test sets at a 7:3 ratio. The study also compared thyroid tissue and blood T-cell repertoires from about six Graves' hyperthyroidism patients. Following sampling, methimazole starting at 30 mg daily was given to hyperthyroidism patients, and high-dose intravenous methylprednisolone was given to ophthalmopathy patients. The paper reports TCR Vbeta CDR3 sequencing of over 130 peripheral blood samples: fewer than 50 ophthalmopathy, approximately 74 hyperthyroidism and some 17 progressor patients. The paper's findings and limits, for the study overall: Sample size was not statistically predetermined, and blinding of investigators to group allocation was not performed. During validation, the model predicted progression to ophthalmopathy a median of approximately 6.5 months ahead of onset, with roughly 65% sensitivity and 72% to 80% specificity. Most expanded thyroid clonotypes (frequency above 0.001) were also detected in blood, a finding suggesting that blood repertoires may reflect thyroid immune responses. A 13 V-J signature model separated ophthalmopathy from stable hyperthyroidism, with approximately 87% sensitivity and roughly 81% specificity in cross-validation and 80%/75% in testing.

At least ten counts were recorded for this clonotype. What this receptor recognizes is not known. It has no much larger one-base neighbor in the sample; base qualities were not kept. Stable Graves' hyperthyroidism was defined as no progression to ophthalmopathy during 18 months of follow-up. Hyperthyroidism patients were aged 18 to 65 years and newly diagnosed, with disease duration of less than 2 months. Patients with uncontrolled infections, other autoimmune diseases, pregnancy or lactation were excluded. Diagnoses relied on clinical symptoms, serum thyroxine and TRAb, thyroid ultrasound and orbital computed tomography. PBMCs were separated from 8 to 10 ml of fresh peripheral blood using Ficoll-Paque density gradient centrifugation. Total RNA was extracted using Trizol reagent, and RNA quality was assessed on an Agilent 2100 Bioanalyzer. The TCR beta CDR3 regions were amplified from the RNA transcripts. The first round of RT-PCR for the TCR CDR3 was performed with the HTBI primer set and the Qiagen OneStep RT-PCR kit. The libraries were constructed in a second round of multiplex PCR and then size-selected and purified. The libraries were sequenced on an Illumina HiSeq2000 using paired-end 100 bp reads. The paper's data handling went like this. SOAPnuke was used to process the raw data, removing reads that contained adapters or uncalled bases, had a mean Phred below 15, or lacked an exact match to the constant primer or identifier. High-quality paired reads were merged using COPE v1.2.5, and each unique nucleotide sequence was defined as a clonotype. Clonotypes were aligned to IMGT TRBV, TRBD and TRBJ reference segments using MiTCR v1.1. Analysis was restricted to V-J combinations with a frequency above 0.0001, which covered roughly 99% of repertoires. The TCS score was defined as the ratio of F50 (clonal expansion) to E x V (chaos), calculated using BLOSUM62-based TCRdist between CDR3 peptides within each V-J. Welch's t-statistics and random forest reduced fewer than 550 V-J features to 13, which were used in a naive Bayes classifier (R e1071). TCRdb reprocessed the public reads (quality trimming at Q25 with fastp, clone calling with MiXCR) and kept in-frame beta chains. Under each unique CDR3 protein, matching rows form one entry showing the most common genes and DNA. The V and J calls and clone size come from TCRdb's table, not from the authors' own analysis. This sample comprises fewer than 400,000 distinct CDR3 sequences, just under 25% of them detected only once. About 70% of the sample rests with the top ten.

The sequencing input was blood. The clonotype was recovered from a man aged 50-60 years with Graves' hyperthyroidism.

The CDR3 protein sequence reads: CASSLGLAEYGQYF. Here is the DNA: TGTGCCAGCAGCTTAGGACTAGCGGAGTATGGGCAGTATTTT. The sequence is built from TRBV11-2 and TRBJ2-3, with 9 bases aligning to TRBD2. V ends up 1 base short and J 11 bases short, with an unmatched junction base count of 7. CDR1 is given as SGHAT and CDR2 as FQNNGV, both from the germline V gene. From the cysteine through the phenylalanine, the CDR3 covers 14 amino acids. The CDR3 DNA has 42 bases and is translated from base 1.